The 9 T cell receptor beta chains below were found in one sample sequenced in a study of response to subunit inactivated influenza vaccine. MiXCR was run by TCRdb on the RT-PCR reads, yielding one entry per CDR3 protein. Among 530,000 or so distinct CDR3 sequences, around 15% were seen once, and the ten largest hold 11%. The specimen was PBMCs from blood, collected 12 days after vaccination. The receptors here all came from a man in his forties or fifties who received an inactivated influenza vaccine.

The chain's CDR3 is CAIRGDRGYTEAFF. The CDR3 region has the DNA TGTGCCATCAGGGGGGACAGGGGATACACTGAAGCTTTCTTT. The chain combines TRBV10-3 with TRBJ1-1; 10 bases agree with TRBD1. Unmatched junction bases numbered 4, after V lost 6 bases and J lost 3 bases. There are 14 residues in the CDR3. Germline assignment: CDR1 ENHRY and CDR2 SYGVKD.

The chain links TRBV9 to TRBJ1-2; D remains unclear. Trimming took 0 bases from V and 0 from J, leaving 15 bases between them. The V gene's germline CDR1 is SGDLS and CDR2 YYNGEE. This CDR3 contains 17 residues. The CDR3 reads CASSVEGADLPNYGYTF. The CDR3 DNA reads as TGTGCCAGCAGCGTAGAAGGAGCAGACCTCCCTAACTATGGCTACACCTTC.

The chain has TRBV7-2 and TRBJ2-5; a weak D match, TRBD1 (6 bases). The germline CDR1 and CDR2 sequences are SGHTA and FQGNSA. CDR3 length equals 14 residues. V lost 1 base and J 8 bases, leaving 14 bases between the germline ends. CDR3 DNA: TGTGCCAGCAGCTTAGACCGGCTAGGGGGAACCCAGTACTTC. This encodes CASSLDRLGGTQYF.

The chain employs TRBV9 and TRBJ2-1; 9 nucleotides agree with TRBD1. The CDR3 totals 14 residues. With 7 bases clipped from V and 7 bases from J, the junction kept 9 bases outside the gene matches. CDR1 and CDR2 from the germline V gene are SGDLS and YYNGEE. CDR3 loop: CASCTGGAGNEQFF. In DNA form, the CDR3 reads TGTGCCAGCTGTACAGGGGGCGCGGGGAATGAGCAGTTCTTC.

The chain employs TRBV20-1 and TRBJ2-5; D possibly matches TRBD1 or TRBD2 (5 bases each). This CDR3 contains 12 residues. CDR1 and CDR2 from the germline V gene are DFQATT and SNEGSKA (reference sequence). Deletions cut 6 bases from V and 4 bases from J, with 12 bases between. CDR3 bases: TGCAGTGCCCTTGGGGGAGCAGAGACCCAGTACTTC. Translating it yields CSALGGAETQYF.

V gene TRBV7-9 combines with J gene TRBJ2-5, with D uncertain. This CDR3 comprises 12 residues. CDR1 and CDR2 (germline): SEHNR, FQNEAQ (reference sequence). The ends were cut back, 10 bases at V and 5 bases at J, with 14 bases in the middle. For the CDR3, the DNA is TGTGCCACTCCGAAGGACCCCGAGACCCAGTACTTC. It is translated as CATPKDPETQYF.

The chain recombines TRBV13 with TRBJ2-5, with TRBD1 identical over 10 bases. This CDR3 comprises 15 residues. J lost 3 bases, V lost 5 bases, and 6 bases had no gene match. Germline CDR1 is PRHDT and CDR2 is FYEKMQ (reference sequence). Here the CDR3 DNA reads TGTGCCAGCAGCCCCTGGGGGACAGGGGAAGAGACCCAGTACTTC. It specifies CASSPWGTGEETQYF.

In its sample, this clonotype was seen a few times. In DNA form, the CDR3 reads TGCGCCAGCAGCCAAGGACTAGTGGGCGTTGAGACCCAGTACTTC. Protein sequence: CASSQGLVGVETQYF. The chain joins TRBV4-1 to TRBJ2-5, with D perhaps TRBD2 (6 bases). Deletions cut 1 base from V and 5 bases from J, with 14 bases between. The CDR3 is 15 amino acids. Looked up from germline, CDR1 is MGHRA and CDR2 is YSYEKL.

This clonotype was seen ten or more times. V and J are TRBV5-1 and TRBJ2-7, with D unresolved. This CDR3 contains 15 residues. Trimming took off 0 bases at V and 1 base at J, with 11 bases between the two ends. Germline CDR1 reads SGHRS; CDR2 reads YFSETQ. The CDR3: CASSLDSDSSYEQYF. The CDR3 DNA reads as TGCGCCAGCAGCTTGGATTCTGATAGTTCCTACGAGCAGTACTTC.